One and the same sample provided the 27 T cell receptor beta chains below, sequenced in a study of blood T cell repertoires in COVID-19. Profiled with immunoSEQ multiplex PCR; TCRdb holds only in-frame clones, not every one. The sample contains around 54,000 clones, about four fifths of which appear only once. Input material: peripheral blood. The receptors were sampled from a woman aged 60-75 years with acute or convalescent COVID-19.

This clone was detected once. The rearrangement uses TRBV18 and TRBJ1-3, with unresolved D. The germline CDR1 and CDR2 sequences are KGHSH and LQKENI. Between the trimmed V and J ends, which lost 1 base and 14 bases, there was a span of 12 bases. This CDR3 contains 12 residues. The CDR3, as DNA: TGTGCCAGCTCACCACGAGCAAAAATTTTATATTTT. Its translation is CASSPRAKILYF.

Written as DNA, the CDR3 is TGCAGCGTTGCGGACAGGGGGCGCGGGGACACCGGGGAGCTGTTTTTT. This encodes CSVADRGRGDTGELFF. The V call is TRBV29-1, the J call TRBJ2-2; 11 nucleotides agree with TRBD1. Germline trimming cut 4 bases from V and 3 bases from J; bases unmatched to any gene: 7. CDR1 SQVTM and CDR2 ANQGSEA come from the germline V gene. The length of the CDR3 is 16 residues.

This clone was observed a single time. V gene TRBV9 combines with J gene TRBJ1-6, with TRBD1 matching 9 bases. There are 15 residues in the CDR3. Germline V lookup: CDR1 SGDLS, CDR2 YYNGEE. V shed 0 bases, J shed 7 bases, and the junction held 2 bases outside the gene matches. The CDR3 protein is CASSVATGGNSPLHF. DNA of the CDR3: TGTGCCAGCAGCGTAGCTACAGGGGGCAATTCACCCCTCCACTTT.

V is TRBV15 and J is TRBJ1-2; no clear D. Germline V gene sequence: CDR1 LNHNV, CDR2 YYDKDF (reference sequence). The CDR3 runs to 18 residues. V was cut by 0 bases and J by 2 bases, with 19 bases left in between. Here the CDR3 reads CATSRDRYSRDGNYGYTF. The CDR3 nucleotides are TGTGCCACCAGCAGAGATCGCTACTCCCGCGACGGGAACTATGGCTACACCTTC.

The CDR3 nucleotides are TGCAGCGCCGCTAGCGGGGGGTCCTACAATGAGCAGTTCTTC. Its protein is CSAASGGSYNEQFF. The chain employs TRBV29-1 and TRBJ2-1; the match to TRBD2 covers 11 bases. V dropped 7 bases and J dropped 1; count of bases not matched to a gene: 3. The V gene's germline CDR1 is SQVTM and CDR2 ANQGSEA. The CDR3 contains 14 residues.

V and J are TRBV14 and TRBJ1-1; D not resolved. The V gene's germline CDR1 is SGHDN and CDR2 FVKESK. V was clipped by 0 bases and J by 7 bases, with 15 bases between them. The CDR3 length is 15 residues. DNA of the CDR3: TGTGCCAGCAGCCAAGACCCCTCGGGGAGGGATGAAGCTTTCTTT. The encoded protein is CASSQDPSGRDEAFF.

V gene TRBV7-9 combines with J gene TRBJ2-5; 8 bases fit TRBD2. The CDR3 is made up of 14 amino acids. The J segment lost 5 bases and the V segment lost 5 bases, leaving 7 bases of the junction unmatched. Germline lookup yields CDR1 SEHNR and CDR2 FQNEAQ (reference sequence). The CDR3 sequence is CASSPTAGVETQYF. Written as DNA, the CDR3 is TGTGCCAGCAGCCCCACAGCGGGAGTGGAGACCCAGTACTTC.

The chain has TRBV7-6 and TRBJ2-2; D is unclear. Germline CDR1 is SGHVS and CDR2 is FNYEAQ. The CDR3 totals 12 residues. Trimming pared 3 bases from V and 6 bases from J, leaving 5 bases between. Here the CDR3 reads CASSFSAGELFF. In nucleotides, the CDR3 is TGTGCCAGCAGCTTTAGTGCCGGGGAGCTGTTTTTT.

The rearrangement uses TRBV7-2 and TRBJ2-1; D is perhaps TRBD2 (5 bases). Trimming left V 4 bases short and J 1 base short, with 11 bases between. The germline CDR1 and CDR2 sequences are SGHTA and FQGNSA. The length of the CDR3 is 15 residues. The CDR3 sequence: CASSSSLTSYNEQFF. CDR3 in DNA: TGTGCCAGCAGCTCTAGCCTCACTTCCTACAATGAGCAGTTCTTC.

This clone showed up just once. At one of its ends the junction is not consistent with the germline gene, which may arise from a read error. The V gene is TRBV5-5, the J gene TRBJ2-7, with 9 bases that match TRBD1. The germline CDR1 and CDR2 sequences are SGHKS and YYEKEE (reference sequence). There are 16 residues in the CDR3. The CDR3 spells CASSLETGTGLYEQYF. The CDR3 DNA reads as TGTGCCAGCAGTTTGGAAACCGGGACAGGGCTCTACGAGCAGTACTTC.

This clone was detected a few times. DNA of the CDR3: TGTGCCAGCAGTAACTCCGGGACAGGGACAGATACGCAGTATTTT. Amino acids: CASSNSGTGTDTQYF. V and J are TRBV2 and TRBJ2-3; 9 bases align to TRBD1. The CDR3 is made up of 15 amino acids. Germline-derived CDR1 and CDR2 are SNHLY and FYNNEI. The J segment lost 3 bases and the V segment lost 5 bases, leaving 6 bases of the junction unmatched.

This sequence joins TRBV5-1 and TRBJ1-5, with TRBD1 identical over 9 bases. V shed 4 bases and J 4 bases; nucleotides not matched to a gene: 3. The CDR3 has 14 amino acids. Germline CDR1 reads SGHRS; CDR2 reads YFSETQ. The CDR3 is CASSPGTGNQPQHF. CDR3 in DNA: TGCGCCAGCAGCCCCGGGACAGGGAATCAGCCCCAGCATTTT.

Comments on this clone: A junction boundary mismatches the germline segment, possibly from a read error. The rearrangement uses TRBV3-1 (or the pseudogene TRBV3-2) and TRBJ2-7; TRBD1 might be the D (5 bases). CDR1 is LGHDT, CDR2 YNNKEL, per germline (reference sequence). CDR3 length: 12 residues. CDR3 protein: CASSQGWGFTRF. The CDR3 nucleotides are TGTGCCAGCAGCCAAGGGTGGGGCTTTACCCGTTTC.

The rearrangement links TRBV2 to TRBJ1-2; D gene uncertain. This CDR3 comprises 13 residues. CDR1 is SNHLY, CDR2 FYNNEI, per germline. Trimming removed 4 bases at V and 7 bases at J, with 13 bases between. CDR3 sequence (DNA): TGTGCCAGCAGTGTGGGAGGTCGTCGTGGCTACACCTTC. The encoded protein is CASSVGGRRGYTF.

V usage is TRBV15 and J usage is TRBJ2-3; a possible D gene is TRBD2 (6 bases). CDR3 length equals 16 residues. In germline, CDR1 is LNHNV, CDR2 YYDKDF (reference sequence). Between the trimmed V and J ends, which lost 5 bases and 4 bases, there was a span of 19 bases. CDR3 sequence reads: CATSAGRGIGADTQYF. CDR3 bases: TGTGCCACCAGCGCCGGTCGGGGGATCGGGGCAGATACGCAGTATTTT. Complete variable domain (other parts from reference TRBV15 and TRBJ2-3): DAMVIQNPRYQVTQFGKPVTLSCSQTLNHNVMYWYQQKSSQAPKLLFHYYDKDFNNEADTPDNFQSRRPNTSFCFLDIRSPGLGDTAMYLCATSAGRGIGADTQYFGPGTRLTVL.

V usage is TRBV15 and J usage is TRBJ2-7, with D maybe TRBD1 (6 bases). Germline CDR1 LNHNV, CDR2 YYDKDF (reference sequence). CDR3 length: 17 residues. V was pared by 0 bases and J by 2 bases, with 17 bases between. CDR3 coding DNA: TGTGCCACCAGCAGAGATGGACTCGGACAGCCTACCTACGAGCAGTACTTC. It specifies CATSRDGLGQPTYEQYF.

The CDR3 loop reads CASSVAGNNQPQHF. The CDR3 DNA reads as TGTGCCAGCAGCGTAGCAGGGAACAATCAGCCCCAGCATTTT. The V call is TRBV9, the J call TRBJ1-5; the D gene is possibly TRBD1 (5 bases). Trimming removed 0 bases from V and 3 bases from J, with 7 bases in between. The V gene's germline CDR1 is SGDLS and CDR2 YYNGEE. The CDR3 sequence is 14 residues long.

V gene TRBV9 combines with J gene TRBJ2-5; possible D gene TRBD2, 5 bases. Trimming pared 3 bases from V and 4 bases from J, leaving 19 bases between. From germline, CDR1 is SGDLS and CDR2 YYNGEE. CDR3 length: 16 amino acids. Here the CDR3 reads CASSATTGIHGETQYF. The DNA for the CDR3 is TGTGCCAGCAGCGCTACAACCGGGATTCATGGAGAGACCCAGTACTTC.

V usage is TRBV6-2 or TRBV6-3 and J usage is TRBJ2-7; D unclear. V dropped 4 bases and J dropped 2 bases, with 6 bases sitting between them. Germline CDR1 and CDR2: MNHEY and SVGEGT. This CDR3 is built from 12 residues. This CDR3 reads CASSFPAYEQYF. The CDR3 nucleotides read TGTGCCAGCAGTTTCCCAGCCTACGAGCAGTACTTC.

The genes are TRBV28 and TRBJ2-6; a weak D match, TRBD1 (6 bases). Per the germline V gene, CDR1 is MDHEN and CDR2 is SYDVKM. This CDR3 is 15 amino acids long. V lost 6 bases and J 1 base, leaving 10 bases between the germline ends. The CDR3 spells CASSPQGSGANVLTF. The CDR3 DNA sequence: TGTGCCAGCAGCCCACAGGGATCTGGGGCCAACGTCCTGACTTTC.

The chain is built from TRBV6-5 and TRBJ2-7, with a tentative D call TRBD2 (6 bases). With 2 bases removed from V and 5 bases from J, the gap between germline ends came to 13 bases. Germline V gene data show CDR1 as MNHEY and CDR2 as SVGAGI. The CDR3 runs to 14 residues. CDR3 sequence reads: CASSYTRGNNEQYF. The CDR3, as DNA: TGTGCCAGCAGTTACACTCGGGGGAACAACGAGCAGTACTTC.

The sample holds a few counts of this clone. This chain uses TRBV10-1 with TRBJ2-5; 9 bases line up with TRBD2. The CDR3 is 14 amino acids. J was trimmed by 5 bases and V by 3 bases; bases with no gene match: 4. CDR1 is WNHNN, CDR2 SYGVQD, per germline (reference sequence). The CDR3 sequence: CASSDLAGTETQYF. The DNA for the CDR3 is TGCGCCAGCAGTGATCTAGCGGGAACGGAGACCCAGTACTTC.

This sequence joins TRBV27 and TRBJ2-1, with a weak D call TRBD2 (6 bases). The germline V gene has CDR1 MNHEY and CDR2 SMNVEV (reference sequence). The CDR3 has 15 residues. V was cut by 2 bases and J by 7 bases, with 15 bases left in between. The CDR3 DNA reads TGTGCCAGCAGTTTAATCAAGGCCGGGGGTAATGAGCAGTTCTTC. Translation: CASSLIKAGGNEQFF.

This rearrangement joins TRBV5-4 to TRBJ2-3, with D uncertain. Trimming removed 0 bases from V and 2 bases from J, with 10 bases in between. This CDR3 comprises 15 residues. CDR1 and CDR2 from the germline V gene are SGHNT and YYREEE (reference sequence). CDR3 in amino acids: CASSLEQTPTDTQYF. CDR3 nucleotides: TGTGCCAGCAGCTTGGAACAGACCCCCACAGATACGCAGTATTTT.

The chain links TRBV3-1 (or the pseudogene TRBV3-2) to TRBJ1-3, with D perhaps matching TRBD1 (5 bases). The length of the CDR3 is 15 residues. Trimming removed 1 base from V and 6 bases from J, with 13 bases in between. Germline V gene lookup returns CDR1 LGHDT and CDR2 YNNKEL (reference sequence). CDR3 nucleotide sequence: TGTGCCAGCAGCCAAGCCACCGGGACTCCAAACACCATATATTTT. It is translated as CASSQATGTPNTIYF.

The V gene is TRBV5-4, the J gene TRBJ2-5, with 10 bases fitting TRBD2. The CDR3 runs 18 residues. Germline V gives CDR1 SGHNT, CDR2 YYREEE (reference sequence). Trimming cost V 4 bases and J 5 bases; bases outside gene matches: 17. CDR3 coding DNA: TGTGCCAGCAGCCCCCTTGGGCTAGCGGGAGCAAGAAGGGAGACCCAGTACTTC. Amino acids: CASSPLGLAGARRETQYF.

The chain has TRBV6-6 and TRBJ2-1; D perhaps matches TRBD1 (5 bases). The CDR3 runs 15 residues. Germline values: CDR1 MNHNY, CDR2 SVGAGI (reference sequence). The ends were cut back, 2 bases at V and 0 bases at J, with 8 bases in the middle. The CDR3 sequence: CASSYKGDSYNEQFF. CDR3 DNA: TGTGCCAGCAGTTACAAAGGGGACTCCTACAATGAGCAGTTCTTC.